The source of this T cell receptor (beta chain) is a study of T cell responses to AZD1222 COVID-19 vaccine. Looking at the study overall: Combined were second doses at about 4 or about 12 weeks. Study results and limitations: Most donors were white British and more were female, and clonal diversity was possibly underestimated. Receipt of two AZD1222 doses was followed by a rise in Spike-specific TCR breadth and depth.

Notes on this clone: Antigen unknown. This specimen includes other DNA sequences encoding the same CDR3.

The CDR3 loop spans 13 amino acids. The V gene lost 2 bases and the J gene lost 4 bases, with 6 bases spanning the gap. Per the germline V gene, CDR1 is SGHTA and CDR2 is FQGTGA. Method: immunoSEQ multiplex PCR; TCRdb's copy keeps in-frame clones and lacks some. The sample records 150,000 or so clones, roughly 90% being singletons. Sequencing was performed on peripheral blood, taken on day 0 of AZD1222 vaccination. The chain combines TRBV7-3 with TRBJ1-3; D remains unclear. This clonotype was obtained from an adult in good health. The CDR3 DNA sequence: TGTGCCAGCAGCTTAGGCAGAGGAAACACCATATATTTT. It encodes CASSLGRGNTIYF.